The rows below give T cell receptor beta chains drawn from one sample of a study of T cell changes during pregnancy in multiple sclerosis. Sequencing used immunoSEQ multiplex PCR; TCRdb keeps in-frame clones, though not all of them. The sample consists of fewer than 60,000 clones, around 95% of them appearing once. The sequenced sample was CD8+ T cells from peripheral blood mononuclear cells, obtained in the first trimester of pregnancy. Source of these receptors: a female donor with multiple sclerosis, enrolled in a pregnancy study. Each CDR3 is given with its conserved first and last residue. A D gene is named only where the DNA matches it firmly. Size is stated for part of the rows, as once, few or many counts, or as a class when the clone is expanded.

clone size	V gene	D gene	J gene	CDR3 DNA	CDR3 protein
NA	TRBV19	NA	TRBJ1-1	TGTGCCAGTAGTATAGTAGGGGGCACTGAAGCTTTCTTT	CASSIVGGTEAFF
NA	TRBV11-2	NA	TRBJ2-6	TGTGCCAGCAGCTTAGCTCCCTCTGGGGCCAACGTCCTGACTTTC	CASSLAPSGANVLTF
NA	TRBV19	NA	TRBJ2-7	TGTGCCAGTAGTGCAGCGGGTTACTCCTACGAGCAGTACTTC	CASSAAGYSYEQYF
NA	TRBV9	TRBD2	TRBJ2-2	TGTGCCAGCAGCGCCAACCACGCCCAGCGGGGATCGAACACCGGGGAGCTGTTTTTT	CASSANHAQRGSNTGELFF
NA	TRBV7-9	NA	TRBJ1-1	TGTGCCAGCAGCTCAGGGGACATGAACACTGAAGCTTTCTTT	CASSSGDMNTEAFF
NA	TRBV7-3	NA	TRBJ2-2	TGTGCCAGCAGTGAAGCTGGAGTACCCCGCGGGGAGCTGTTTTTT	CASSEAGVPRGELFF
NA	TRBV9	NA	TRBJ2-1	TGTGCCAGCAGTTCTGCTAACAATGAGCAGTTCTTC	CASSSANNEQFF
NA	TRBV5-4	NA	TRBJ1-2	TGTGCCAGCAGCTTGTCGTTTGGCTACACCTTC	CASSLSFGYTF
NA	TRBV15	NA	TRBJ2-5	TGTGCCACCAGCAGAGATTGGGGGGAGGAGACCCAGTACTTC	CATSRDWGEETQYF
NA	TRBV28	TRBD2	TRBJ2-1	TGTGCCAGCAGTTTCCCCCCGACGACTAGCGGGAGTGGAGTTGAGCAGTTCTTC	CASSFPPTTSGSGVEQFF
NA	TRBV20-1	TRBD2	TRBJ2-7	TGCAGTGCTGGGACTAGCGGGAGGGACTTC	CSAGTSGRDF
NA	TRBV27	TRBD1	TRBJ2-7	TGTGCCAGCAGTTCGGGACAGGTATACGAGCAGTACTTC	CASSSGQVYEQYF
NA	TRBV19	TRBD1	TRBJ1-2	TGTGCCAGTAGTATGGGGACAGGGGGTAGCGATGGCTACACCTTC	CASSMGTGGSDGYTF
NA	TRBV27	NA	TRBJ2-1	TGTGCCAGCAGTTCATCACTCTACAATGAGCAGTTCTTC	CASSSSLYNEQFF
NA	TRBV4-1	TRBD1	TRBJ2-7	TGCGCCAGCAGCCTATCCGGGACAGGCCAAGTCGAGCAGTACTTC	CASSLSGTGQVEQYF
NA	TRBV7-9	TRBD2	TRBJ2-2	TGTGCCAGCAGCTCACTACTAGCGGGGGAGAACACCGGGGAGCTGTTTTTT	CASSSLLAGENTGELFF
NA	TRBV4-2	NA	TRBJ1-1	TGTGCCAGCAGCTCGTTCGCTGAAGCTTTCTTT	CASSSFAEAFF
NA	TRBV11-2	NA	TRBJ2-7	TGTGCCAGCAGCTTAGAATTACCGGCAGGGGGGTACGAGCAGTACTTC	CASSLELPAGGYEQYF
once	TRBV2	NA	TRBJ1-5	TGTGCCAGCAATGGACAGCCATATAGCAATCAGCCCCAGCATTTT	CASNGQPYSNQPQHF
NA	TRBV28	NA	TRBJ1-1	TGTGCCAGCAGTTTATCGGTATGGAACACTGAAGCTTTCTTT	CASSLSVWNTEAFF
NA	TRBV6-1	TRBD2	TRBJ2-7	TGTGCCAGCAGTGGAAGGGGACTAGCGGGAGAACCCGAGCAGTACTTC	CASSGRGLAGEPEQYF
NA	TRBV7-2	TRBD1	TRBJ1-3	TGTGCCAGCAGCTACGGACAGGGTAACACCATATATTTT	CASSYGQGNTIYF
NA	TRBV10-3	NA	TRBJ2-7	TGTGCCATCAACGACTTAGGCGTTAGTTACGAGCAGTACTTC	CAINDLGVSYEQYF
NA	TRBV19	TRBD2	TRBJ2-1	TGTGCCAGTAGTTCCGGGACAGGGTCGACTAGCGGGAGGGCCTATGAGCAGTTCTTC	CASSSGTGSTSGRAYEQFF
NA	TRBV4-1	TRBD2	TRBJ2-1	TGCGCCAGCAGCGAACTAGCGGGAGGGAGCAATGAGCAGTTCTTC	CASSELAGGSNEQFF
NA	TRBV27	NA	TRBJ2-7	TGTGCCAGCAGTTTGAGCTCAGGGAACGAGCAGTACTTC	CASSLSSGNEQYF
NA	TRBV27	TRBD1	TRBJ2-7	TGTGCCAGCAGTTTAACCCCAGGGACAGTAACCTACGAGCAGTACTTC	CASSLTPGTVTYEQYF
NA	TRBV9	TRBD1	TRBJ2-7	TGTGCCAGCAGCACTAGACCGGACAGGCCCTCCTACGAGCAGTACTTC	CASSTRPDRPSYEQYF
NA	TRBV5-6	TRBD1	TRBJ1-4	TGTGCCAGCAGCCTCCCCGGACAGGGGGCAACTAATGAAAAACTGTTTTTT	CASSLPGQGATNEKLFF
NA	TRBV19	NA	TRBJ1-1	TGTGCCAGTAGTATTTGGGGGCCCACTGAAGCTTTCTTT	CASSIWGPTEAFF
NA	TRBV27	NA	TRBJ2-7	TGTGCCAGCAGTTTGGAGGGACTTCCATCCTACGAGCAGTACTTC	CASSLEGLPSYEQYF
NA	TRBV27	TRBD2	TRBJ2-7	TGTGCCAGCAGTTTATCATGGGGAGCGGGATCTGACGAGCAGTACTTC	CASSLSWGAGSDEQYF
NA	TRBV27	NA	TRBJ1-5	TGTGCCAGCAGTTGGGGAGGCAATCAGCCCCAGCATTTT	CASSWGGNQPQHF
NA	TRBV28	TRBD1	TRBJ1-4	TGTGCCAGCAGTTTAAACTCTTGGGACAGGACGGTTAAACTGTTTTTT	CASSLNSWDRTVKLFF
NA	TRBV5-6	NA	TRBJ2-1	TGTGCCAGCAGCCACCTCTTGCGGGAGCAGTTCTTC	CASSHLLREQFF
NA	TRBV27	NA	TRBJ1-1	TGTGCCAGCGGTAATCAGGGAATCACTGAAGCTTTCTTT	CASGNQGITEAFF
NA	TRBV4-1	NA	TRBJ2-7	TGCGCCAGCAGCCAAGCCGGGGTCTCCTACGAGCAGTACTTC	CASSQAGVSYEQYF
NA	TRBV19	TRBD2	TRBJ2-1	TGTGCCAGTAGTATGGGCGGGAGGGGAAATGAGCAGTTCTTC	CASSMGGRGNEQFF
NA	TRBV5-4	TRBD1	TRBJ1-1	TGTGCCAGCAGCTTGGGGACAGGTCTCACTGAAGCTTTCTTT	CASSLGTGLTEAFF
NA	TRBV7-2	NA	TRBJ2-3	TGTGCCAGCAGCCCGGGAGCGTACACAGATACGCAGTATTTT	CASSPGAYTDTQYF
NA	TRBV27	NA	TRBJ1-1	TGTGCCAGCAGTTTTCATGATAACCTAGGCGCTGAAGCTTTCTTT	CASSFHDNLGAEAFF
NA	TRBV5-4	NA	TRBJ2-7	TGTGCCAGCAGCTCAACGGGGGACAGAGCCTACGAGCAGTACTTC	CASSSTGDRAYEQYF
NA	TRBV28	NA	TRBJ2-5	TGTGCCAGCAGTAACTTACAGGGTTCTCAAGAGACCCAGTACTTC	CASSNLQGSQETQYF
NA	TRBV27	TRBD1	TRBJ2-1	TGTGCCAGCAGTCCACAGGGGAGCTCCTACAATGAGCAGTTCTTC	CASSPQGSSYNEQFF
NA	TRBV5-4	TRBD1	TRBJ2-1	TGTGCCAGCAGCTACGGGACAGGGGCCAATGAGCAGTTCTTC	CASSYGTGANEQFF
NA	TRBV9	TRBD2	TRBJ2-2	TGTGCCAGCGGGACTAGCGGAGTGAACACCGGGGAGCTGTTTTTT	CASGTSGVNTGELFF
NA	TRBV10-3	TRBD2	TRBJ2-7	TGTGCCATCACTCCGACTAGCGGGGTTTCCTACGAGCAGTACTTC	CAITPTSGVSYEQYF
once	TRBV30	NA	TRBJ2-7	TGTGCCTGGAGTGTGCCCCGGGACAACTCCTACGAGCAGTACTTC	CAWSVPRDNSYEQYF
NA	TRBV5-6	TRBD2	TRBJ2-1	TGTGCCAGCAGCTTGCAACTAGCGGGGGGATCCCTCAGGGGGGAGCAGTTCTTC	CASSLQLAGGSLRGEQFF
once	TRBV27	NA	TRBJ1-1	TGTGCCAGCAGTTCCAACCCCGGGTCCACTGAAGCTTTCTTT	CASSSNPGSTEAFF
NA	TRBV30	NA	TRBJ2-7	TGTGCCTGGAGCGCTACGGGGGCTAGCGGTTACGAGCAGTACTTC	CAWSATGASGYEQYF
NA	TRBV27	NA	TRBJ2-7	TGTGCCAGCAGTTTATGGTCCAGCGGCTACGAGCAGTACTTC	CASSLWSSGYEQYF
NA	TRBV7-9	NA	TRBJ2-2	TGTGCCAGCAGCTTAGCCTCGACTAGTTGGACCGGGGAGCTGTTTTTT	CASSLASTSWTGELFF
NA	TRBV28	NA	TRBJ2-7	TGTGCCAGCAGCCCGGGACTCTTAAGCTCCTACGAGCAGTACTTC	CASSPGLLSSYEQYF
NA	TRBV14	TRBD2	TRBJ2-1	TGTGCCAGCAGCCAAGCACTTCTCGGGAGGAGCTCCTACAATGAGCAGTTCTTC	CASSQALLGRSSYNEQFF
NA	TRBV28	NA	TRBJ1-2	TGTGCCAGCAGACGGAGCGGCTTGTTGTATTATGGCTACACCTTC	CASRRSGLLYYGYTF
once	TRBV27	NA	TRBJ2-7	TGTGCCAGCAGGAATAACGGGGTGGTGTACGAGCAGTACTTC	CASRNNGVVYEQYF
few	TRBV27	TRBD1	TRBJ2-7	TGTGCCAGCAGTTTATCTGGACAGGCCCCCTACGAGCAGTACTTC	CASSLSGQAPYEQYF
NA	TRBV4-3	NA	TRBJ2-7	TGCGCCAGCAGCCGGTTAAGAGAGAGGGGGGGCCACGAGCAGTACTTC	CASSRLRERGGHEQYF
NA	TRBV6-5	TRBD1	TRBJ2-2	TGTGCCAGCAGAGGACAGGGGTTGGGCACCGGGGAGCTGTTTTTT	CASRGQGLGTGELFF